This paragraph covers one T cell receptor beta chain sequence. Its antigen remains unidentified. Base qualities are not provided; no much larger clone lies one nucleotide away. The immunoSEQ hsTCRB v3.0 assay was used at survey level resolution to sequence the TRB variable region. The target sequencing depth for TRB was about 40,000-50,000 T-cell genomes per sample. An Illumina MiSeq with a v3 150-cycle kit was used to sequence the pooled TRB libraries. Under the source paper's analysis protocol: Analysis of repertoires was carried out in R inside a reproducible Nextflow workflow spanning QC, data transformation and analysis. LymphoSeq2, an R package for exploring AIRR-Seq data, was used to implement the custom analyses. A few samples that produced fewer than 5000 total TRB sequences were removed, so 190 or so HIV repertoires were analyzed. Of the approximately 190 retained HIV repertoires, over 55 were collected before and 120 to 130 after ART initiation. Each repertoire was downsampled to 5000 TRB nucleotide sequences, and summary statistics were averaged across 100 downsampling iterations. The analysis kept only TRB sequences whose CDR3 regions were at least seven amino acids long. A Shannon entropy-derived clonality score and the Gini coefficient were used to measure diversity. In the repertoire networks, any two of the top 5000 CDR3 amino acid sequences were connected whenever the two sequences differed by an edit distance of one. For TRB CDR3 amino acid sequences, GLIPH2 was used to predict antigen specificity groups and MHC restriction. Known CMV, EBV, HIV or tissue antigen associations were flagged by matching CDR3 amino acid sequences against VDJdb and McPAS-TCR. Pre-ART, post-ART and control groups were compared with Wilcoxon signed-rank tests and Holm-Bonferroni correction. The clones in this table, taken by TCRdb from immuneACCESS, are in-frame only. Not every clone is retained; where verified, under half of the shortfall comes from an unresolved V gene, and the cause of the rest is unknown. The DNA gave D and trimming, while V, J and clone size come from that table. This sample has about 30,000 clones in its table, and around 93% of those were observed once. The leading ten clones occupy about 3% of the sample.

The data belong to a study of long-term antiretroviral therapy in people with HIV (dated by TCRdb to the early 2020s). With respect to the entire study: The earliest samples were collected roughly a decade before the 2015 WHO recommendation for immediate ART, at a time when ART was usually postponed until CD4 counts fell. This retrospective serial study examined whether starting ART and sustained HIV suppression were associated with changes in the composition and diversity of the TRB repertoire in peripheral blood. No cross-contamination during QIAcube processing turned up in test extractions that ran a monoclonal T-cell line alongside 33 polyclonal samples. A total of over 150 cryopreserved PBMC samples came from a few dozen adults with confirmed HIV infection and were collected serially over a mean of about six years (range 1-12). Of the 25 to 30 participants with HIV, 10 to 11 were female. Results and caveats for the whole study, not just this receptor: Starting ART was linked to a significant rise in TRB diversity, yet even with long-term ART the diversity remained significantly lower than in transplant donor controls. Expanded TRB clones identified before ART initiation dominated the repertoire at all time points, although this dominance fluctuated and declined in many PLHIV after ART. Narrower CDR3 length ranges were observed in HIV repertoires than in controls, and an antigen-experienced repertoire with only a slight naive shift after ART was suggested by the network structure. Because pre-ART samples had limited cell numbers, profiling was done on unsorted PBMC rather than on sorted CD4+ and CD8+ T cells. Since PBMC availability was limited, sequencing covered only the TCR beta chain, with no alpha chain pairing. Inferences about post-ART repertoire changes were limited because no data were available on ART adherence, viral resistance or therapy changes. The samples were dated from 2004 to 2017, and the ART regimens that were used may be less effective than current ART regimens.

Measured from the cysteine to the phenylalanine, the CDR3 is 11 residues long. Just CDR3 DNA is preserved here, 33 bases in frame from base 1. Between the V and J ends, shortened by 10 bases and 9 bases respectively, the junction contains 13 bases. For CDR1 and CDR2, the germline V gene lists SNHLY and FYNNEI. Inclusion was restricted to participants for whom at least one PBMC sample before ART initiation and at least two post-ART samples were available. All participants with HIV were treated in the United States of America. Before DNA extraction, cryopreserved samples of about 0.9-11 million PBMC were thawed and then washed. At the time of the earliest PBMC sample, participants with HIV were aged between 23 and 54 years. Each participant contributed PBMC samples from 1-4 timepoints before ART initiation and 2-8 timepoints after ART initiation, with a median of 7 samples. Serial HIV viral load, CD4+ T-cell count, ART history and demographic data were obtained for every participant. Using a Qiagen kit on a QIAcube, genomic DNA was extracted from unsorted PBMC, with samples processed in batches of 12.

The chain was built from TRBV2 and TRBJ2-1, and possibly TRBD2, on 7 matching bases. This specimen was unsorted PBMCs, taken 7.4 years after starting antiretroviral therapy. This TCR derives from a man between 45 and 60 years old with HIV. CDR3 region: CATRGAGEQFF. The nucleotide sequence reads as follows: TGTGCCACCCGGGGGGCTGGTGAGCAGTTCTTC.